One and the same sample provided the 21 T cell receptor beta chains below, sequenced in a study of cytomegalovirus exposure and HLA in healthy donors. The PCR made use of 60 Vbeta and 13 Jbeta primers. The repertoire was sequenced with immunoSEQ multiplex PCR; TCRdb's copy has only in-frame clones and lacks some. The table includes about 120,000 clones, about 79% detected once. Sequenced material: PBMCs. These receptors were collected from a woman in her forties or fifties in good health and CMV-seronegative.

The chain couples TRBV5-4 to TRBJ1-1; D gene unclear. V gave up 3 bases and J gave up 0 bases, with 6 bases separating them. The length of the CDR3 is 13 residues. Germline-derived CDR1 and CDR2 are SGHNT and YYREEE (reference sequence). CDR3 nucleotides: TGTGCCAGCAGCTCGGGTGTGAACACTGAAGCTTTCTTT. Its protein product is CASSSGVNTEAFF.

The gene calls are TRBV28 and TRBJ1-2; D remains ambiguous. V gave up 2 bases and J gave up 6 bases, with 16 bases separating them. Per germline, CDR1 MDHEN and CDR2 SYDVKM. CDR3 length equals 15 residues. This chain's CDR3 is CASSLRGTSKDGYTF. The CDR3 DNA is TGTGCCAGCAGTTTAAGAGGTACCTCGAAGGATGGCTACACCTTC.

The gene calls are TRBV28 and TRBJ2-7; TRBD2 aligns across 12 bases. CDR3 length equals 15 residues. The V segment lost 7 bases and the J segment 6 bases; nucleotides outside the gene matches: 10. CDR1 and CDR2 from the germline V gene are MDHEN and SYDVKM. This chain's CDR3 is CASNTPGLAGPEQYF. The CDR3 DNA reads TGTGCCAGCAATACTCCGGGACTAGCGGGCCCCGAGCAGTACTTC.

The chain carries TRBV15 and TRBJ2-1; 13 nucleotides agree with TRBD2. The V gene end was trimmed by 4 bases and the J gene end by 8 bases; junction bases not matched to a gene: 2. The germline V gene has CDR1 LNHNV and CDR2 YYDKDF (reference sequence). The CDR3 is 14 amino acids. The DNA for the CDR3 is TGTGCCACCAGCAAAGGACTAGCGGGAGATGAGCAGTTCTTC. Its protein product is CATSKGLAGDEQFF.

The genes are TRBV19 and TRBJ2-4; tentatively, D is TRBD1 (5 bases). V was clipped by 3 bases and J by 1 base, with 16 bases between them. The CDR3 is 17 residues long. Germline CDR1 LNHDA, CDR2 SQIVND (reference sequence). The CDR3 coding sequence is TGTGCCAGTAGTATTTCCGGCAGGGATGTCGCCAAAAACATTCAGTACTTC. Its translation is CASSISGRDVAKNIQYF.

The chain is built from TRBV30 and TRBJ2-7; D might be TRBD2 (5 bases). V was trimmed by 3 bases and J by 1 base, leaving 7 bases between them. Germline V gene sequence: CDR1 GTSNPN, CDR2 SVGIG (reference sequence). This CDR3 is 12 amino acids long. The chain's CDR3 is CAWSLASYEQYF. In nucleotides, the CDR3 is TGTGCCTGGAGCCTAGCTTCCTACGAGCAGTACTTC.

This chain connects TRBV11-3 to TRBJ2-3; 7 bases match TRBD2. CDR1 and CDR2 from the germline V gene are SGHNT and YENEEA. The CDR3 has 13 amino acids. The V and J ends lost 1 base and 5 bases, in that order; junction bases with no gene match: 0. The DNA of the CDR3 is TGTGCCAGCAGCTTAGTAGCGGGAGATACGCAGTATTTT. It specifies CASSLVAGDTQYF.

This clone was recorded once. The junction does not match germline at one end; this may be a read error. The chain recombines TRBV7-9 with TRBJ1-1; 8 bases align to TRBD1. CDR1 is SEHNR and CDR2 is FQNEAQ in the germline V gene (reference sequence). This CDR3 is 13 amino acids long. CDR3 residues: CSSSQLPRGRAFF. DNA for the CDR3: TGTTCCAGCAGCCAGCTTCCCAGGGGGCGAGCTTTCTTT.

This sequence joins TRBV27 and TRBJ2-1; a possible D gene is TRBD2 (5 bases). The CDR3 totals 13 residues. Germline assignment: CDR1 MNHEY and CDR2 SMNVEV (reference sequence). The V end lost 10 bases, the J end lost 6 bases, and 16 bases lay between the germline ends. CDR3 nucleotides: TGTGCCACCCGGAGGACTCCTTTCAATGAGCAGTTCTTC. Translating gives CATRRTPFNEQFF.

This chain uses TRBV15 with TRBJ2-7; TRBD2 agrees at 7 bases. Looked up from germline, CDR1 is LNHNV and CDR2 is YYDKDF (reference sequence). The V gene end was trimmed by 5 bases and the J gene end by 2 bases; junction bases not matched to a gene: 9. This CDR3 is built from 15 residues. The CDR3 DNA follows: TGTGCCACCAGCCCCGGGGGGAGAACTACCTACGAGCAGTACTTC. It is translated as CATSPGGRTTYEQYF.

The chain has TRBV28 and TRBJ1-3; no definite D call. There are 13 residues in the CDR3. Germline CDR1 reads MDHEN; CDR2 reads SYDVKM. The V end was cut by 8 bases, the J end by 2 bases, with 10 bases between. The CDR3 sequence is CASRGAAGNTIYF. DNA for the CDR3: TGTGCCAGCCGGGGAGCAGCTGGAAACACCATATATTTT.

V is TRBV7-2 and J is TRBJ2-3; 11 nucleotides line up with TRBD1. The CDR3 has 16 amino acids. V lost 1 base and J lost 4; bases outside the gene matches: 4. Per the germline V gene, CDR1 is SGHTA and CDR2 is FQGNSA. CDR3 sequence: CASSLVGTGGADTQYF. The CDR3 bases are TGTGCCAGCAGCTTAGTAGGGACAGGGGGAGCAGATACGCAGTATTTT.

The gene calls are TRBV28 and TRBJ1-2, with 8 bases aligning to TRBD1. Germline lookup yields CDR1 MDHEN and CDR2 SYDVKM. The CDR3 runs to 15 residues. The junction had 10 bases not matched to a gene; V was cut back by 6 bases and J by 4 bases. The CDR3 sequence is CASSYTGGGIYGYTF. CDR3 bases: TGTGCCAGCAGCTATACAGGGGGAGGAATCTATGGCTACACCTTC.

The chain is built from TRBV2 and TRBJ2-3; tentative D call: TRBD1 (5 bases). The V end was cut by 6 bases, the J end by 3 bases, with 16 bases between. Germline V gene data show CDR1 as SNHLY and CDR2 as FYNNEI. The CDR3 consists of 15 residues. Here the CDR3 reads CASSAPGRRTDTQYF. The CDR3, as DNA: TGTGCCAGCAGCGCCCCAGGGCGTAGGACAGATACGCAGTATTTT.

This clone was detected once. The chain recombines TRBV5-5 with TRBJ1-2, with D maybe TRBD1 (5 bases). The CDR3 covers 15 residues. Germline CDR1 is SGHKS and CDR2 is YYEKEE (reference sequence). V gave up 1 base and J gave up 0 bases, with 10 bases separating them. CDR3 sequence reads: CASSLLQETNYGYTF. CDR3 nucleotides: TGTGCCAGCAGCTTGTTACAGGAGACTAACTATGGCTACACCTTC.

This clone appeared once. The chain couples TRBV4-1 to TRBJ1-4; maybe TRBD1 (5 bases). In germline, CDR1 is MGHRA, CDR2 YSYEKL. The CDR3 is 14 amino acids. V was shortened by 3 bases and J by 8 bases, with 13 bases between the two germline ends. This chain's CDR3 is CASSQGDWEEKLFF. CDR3 in DNA: TGCGCCAGCAGCCAGGGGGACTGGGAGGAAAAACTGTTTTTT.

V usage is TRBV7-2 and J usage is TRBJ2-5; 8 bases agree with TRBD2. Germline assignment: CDR1 SGHTA and CDR2 FQGNSA. V lost 1 base, J lost 4 bases, and 14 bases stayed unmatched. The CDR3 runs to 18 residues. Here the CDR3 reads CASSLDGGRTRAGETQYF. CDR3 nucleotides: TGTGCCAGCAGCTTAGATGGCGGGAGGACGCGCGCGGGAGAGACCCAGTACTTC.

The chain is built from TRBV19 and TRBJ1-2; 9 nucleotides match TRBD1. This CDR3 is 13 amino acids long. V lost 7 bases to trimming and J lost 4 bases; unmatched junction nucleotides: 4. Germline values: CDR1 LNHDA, CDR2 SQIVND (reference sequence). CDR3 in DNA: TGTGCCAGTATGGGGACAGGGACCTATGGCTACACCTTC. Amino acids: CASMGTGTYGYTF.

The rearrangement joins TRBV7-9 to TRBJ2-7, with D tentatively TRBD2 (6 bases). There are 14 residues in the CDR3. Per germline, CDR1 SEHNR and CDR2 FQNEAQ (reference sequence). The ends were cut back, 5 bases at V and 2 bases at J, with 13 bases in the middle. CDR3 loop: CASSPEGPTYEQYF. CDR3 DNA: TGTGCCAGCAGCCCGGAGGGACCCACCTACGAGCAGTACTTC.

The V and J genes are TRBV4-2 and TRBJ2-1; 13 bases are shared with TRBD2. V trimming: 3 bases; J trimming: 3 bases; junction bases outside the gene matches: 5. The CDR3 spans 17 residues. Germline V gene sequence: CDR1 LGHNA, CDR2 YNFKEQ. The CDR3 loop is CASSHGLAGVVYNEQFF. The DNA for the CDR3 is TGTGCCAGCAGCCACGGACTAGCGGGAGTTGTCTACAATGAGCAGTTCTTC.

This chain's CDR3 is CASNPDPGNEQFF. For the CDR3, the DNA is TGTGCCAGCAACCCAGACCCGGGCAATGAGCAGTTCTTC. V gene TRBV6-5 combines with J gene TRBJ2-1; D not resolved. Per germline, CDR1 MNHEY and CDR2 SVGAGI. The length of the CDR3 is 13 residues. With 7 bases removed from V and 6 bases from J, the gap between germline ends came to 13 bases.